This TCR delta chain was found in a study of gamma-delta chains in newborns, infants, children. Study at large: Microbial exposure reportedly drives polyclonal innate γδ T cell expansion after birth.

TCRdb reran clone calling via CATT on the reads. Of around 11,000 delta-chain clones detected, approximately 9% appear once; the ten largest clones hold roughly 3.8%. Germline trimming cut 0 bases from V and 0 bases from J; bases unmatched to any gene: 7. The CDR3 has 18 residues. The germline V gene has CDR1 GEAIGNYY and CDR2 EKD. The chain recombines TRDV2 with TRDJ1; 12 bases fit TRDD3. The TCR was taken from a child who was a newborn, infant or young child, either healthy, febrile or measles-vaccinated (not recorded which). The sequenced sample was blood. CDR3 sequence: CACDTAGGYVKYTDKLIF. The CDR3 bases are TGTGCCTGTGACACCGCTGGGGGATACGTGAAGTACACCGATAAACTCATCTTT.